Included here is one T cell receptor (beta chain) sequence, with context. Antigen unknown. The PCR employed 60 Vbeta primers together with 13 Jbeta primers. The protocol was immunoSEQ multiplex PCR, while the TCRdb copy is restricted to in-frame clones and leaves out a portion. The sample lists roughly 110,000 clones; roughly 82% were seen once. This specimen belongs to a study of cytomegalovirus exposure and HLA in healthy donors. Study-wide results and caveats: Available immune exposure information was restricted to CMV serostatus only. TCR beta sequences reportedly predicted the HLA-A and HLA-B alleles of most subjects accurately. Evidence from a later analysis indicated that most CMV-associated TCR beta chains looked HLA-restricted.

The V gene's germline CDR1 is MNHNS and CDR2 SASEGT. This CDR3 region has 13 residues. V lost 1 base and J 11 bases, leaving 9 bases between the germline ends. The source of this sequence is a male donor in good health and CMV-seronegative. The chain employs TRBV6-1 and TRBJ1-6; no reliable D call. Material for sequencing was PBMCs. The CDR3 DNA is TGTGCCAGCAGTGAAGTATCAGTGACACCCCTCCACTTT. This gives the protein CASSEVSVTPLHF.